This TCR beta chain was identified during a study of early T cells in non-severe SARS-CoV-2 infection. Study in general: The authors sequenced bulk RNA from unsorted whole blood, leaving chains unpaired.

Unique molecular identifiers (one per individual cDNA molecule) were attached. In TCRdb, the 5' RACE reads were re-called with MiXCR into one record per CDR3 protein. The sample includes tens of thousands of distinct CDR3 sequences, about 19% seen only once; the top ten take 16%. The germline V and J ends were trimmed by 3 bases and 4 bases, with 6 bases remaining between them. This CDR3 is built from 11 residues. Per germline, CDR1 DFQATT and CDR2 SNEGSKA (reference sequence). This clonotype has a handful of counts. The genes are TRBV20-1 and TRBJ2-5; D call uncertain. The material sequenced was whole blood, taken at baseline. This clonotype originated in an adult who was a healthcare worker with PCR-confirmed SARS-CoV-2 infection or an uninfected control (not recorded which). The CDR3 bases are TGCAGTGCTAGGCAAATAGAGACCCAGTACTTC. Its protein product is CSARQIETQYF.